This T cell receptor beta chain was documented in a study of cytomegalovirus exposure and HLA in healthy donors. The CDR3 loop spans 14 amino acids. Germline assignment: CDR1 SGHRS and CDR2 YFSETQ. The V gene lost 0 bases and the J gene lost 8 bases, with 9 bases spanning the gap. Study conclusions and caveats: The tendency of first-cohort TCR clusters to co-occur in the 90 to 150 validation repertoires was the finding of a later analysis.

Notes on this clone: Its antigen is currently unknown.

TCRdb keeps only in-frame clones here, not all; method: immunoSEQ multiplex PCR. Of 110,000 or so clones listed, approximately 90% were seen once; the top ten hold 4.4%. This clonotype originated in a man in his late teens or twenties in good health and CMV-seropositive. Sequenced sample: PBMCs. The gene calls are TRBV5-1 and TRBJ1-6; TRBD1 might be the D (6 bases). This CDR3 reads CASSLEGGYSPLHF. CDR3 bases: TGCGCCAGCAGCTTGGAGGGGGGGTATTCACCCCTCCACTTT. The whole variable domain, remainder taken from reference TRBV5-1 and TRBJ1-6, is KAGVTQTPRYLIKTRGQQVTLSCSPISGHRSVSWYQQTPGQGLQFLFEYFSETQRNKGNFPGRFSGRQFSNSRSEMNVSTLELGDSALYLCASSLEGGYSPLHFGNGTRLTVT.